This T cell receptor (beta chain) was sequenced in a study of T cell responses to AZD1222 COVID-19 vaccine. Overall study findings and caveats: Mostly white British, mostly female donors; authors suggested clonal diversity may be underestimated. Spike-specific TCR breadth and depth grew following two AZD1222 doses. Across the whole spike, CD4 TCRs peaked at regions 160-218 and 743-854.

The data were produced by immunoSEQ multiplex PCR, yet TCRdb's version contains in-frame clones alone and is incomplete. Seen here are over 90,000 clones, 91% observed once, and the top ten hold over 40%. The junction had 7 bases not matched to a gene; V was cut back by 4 bases and J by 7 bases. Germline V gene sequence: CDR1 SGHTA, CDR2 FQGNSA. CDR3 length: 14 residues. Regarding this clone: What it binds is not known.

This TCR derives from an adult in good health. The sample was peripheral blood, taken on day 0 of AZD1222 vaccination. The chain is built from TRBV7-2 and TRBJ2-1, with 7 positions matching TRBD1. The CDR3, as DNA: TGTGCCAGCAGCTCGACAGGGCCCTGGAATGAGCAGTTCTTC. Encoded protein: CASSSTGPWNEQFF. The full variable domain, rest sourced from reference TRBV7-2 and TRBJ2-1, is GAGVSQSPSNKVTEKGKDVELRCDPISGHTALYWYRQSLGQGLEFLIYFQGNSAPDKSGLPSDRFSAERTGGSVSTLTIQRTQQEDSAVYLCASSSTGPWNEQFFGPGTRLTVL.